This is a list of T cell receptor beta chains from one sample in a study of T cell repertoires in cytomegalovirus infection. TCRdb redid the calling of the reads with MiXCR, one entry per CDR3 protein. Seen here are 110,000 or so distinct CDR3 sequences, 30% observed once, and the top ten hold 41%. These receptors have no identified antigens. This material consisted of CD8+ T cells from cultured PBMCs, taken from culture after CMV antigen stimulation. The origin of the receptors is a human donor in good health (CMV status not recorded). Some clones in this sample may be carry-over from other donors' samples. Both conserved end residues are part of each CDR3.

cdr3_aa: CASSLSRVDTEAFF; v_call: TRBV12-3/TRBV12-4
cdr3_aa: CASSPVGGPSYEQYF; v_call: TRBV7-9
cdr3_aa: CASSTEGGGGYGYTF; v_call: TRBV7-9
cdr3_aa: CASSFGGADNEQFF; v_call: TRBV12-3/TRBV12-4
cdr3_aa: CASSRGGGLLPYEQYF; v_call: TRBV14
cdr3_aa: CASSSAGTGEEKLFF; v_call: TRBV5-4
cdr3_aa: CASSPLAGVAGELFF; v_call: TRBV7-3
cdr3_aa: CASSQGQGGSYNSPLHF; v_call: TRBV4-1
cdr3_aa: CARSVGGSGDTEAFF; v_call: TRBV6-5
cdr3_aa: CASSQVSSGGSEQETQYF; v_call: TRBV4-1
cdr3_aa: CSVESRLGGGLYNEQFF; v_call: TRBV29-1
cdr3_aa: CASSLNPLGTGEAFF; v_call: TRBV7-2
cdr3_aa: CASSEYPTGDGSGETQYF; v_call: TRBV6-1
cdr3_aa: CASSLAGGSVYGYTF; v_call: TRBV7-8
cdr3_aa: CASSVHRGHHTEQFF; v_call: TRBV18
cdr3_aa: CASSQGHGGSYNEQFF; v_call: TRBV4-1
cdr3_aa: CASSPEGFGANVLTF; v_call: TRBV7-9
cdr3_aa: CASSETRARAKNIQYF; v_call: TRBV2
cdr3_aa: CASTNGGAEAFF; v_call: TRBV7-6
cdr3_aa: CASSLEENQPQHF; v_call: TRBV7-6
cdr3_aa: CASSQDRGQSEKLFF; v_call: TRBV4-1
cdr3_aa: CASSIDEGAGTEAFF; v_call: TRBV19
cdr3_aa: CASRTDRFSSGNTIYF; v_call: TRBV6-1
cdr3_aa: CASSRVGGGTSGEQYF; v_call: TRBV5-4
cdr3_aa: CASSQGTRGYGYTF; v_call: TRBV4-3
cdr3_aa: CASSIGDRSYSNQPQHF; v_call: TRBV19
cdr3_aa: CASRYPGSGANVLTF; v_call: TRBV7-9
cdr3_aa: CASSRSDEQFF; v_call: TRBV12-3/TRBV12-4
cdr3_aa: CASSVRGGATNEKLFF; v_call: TRBV7-2
cdr3_aa: CASSHPIIGTAMNTEAFF; v_call: TRBV7-9
cdr3_aa: CASSHTPRIYEQYF; v_call: TRBV6-1
cdr3_aa: CASSSQLAGPNTGELFF; v_call: TRBV7-6
cdr3_aa: CASSFRGVDGYTF; v_call: TRBV5-4
cdr3_aa: CASSLAQGPERYGYTF; v_call: TRBV5-1
cdr3_aa: CASSLTGDRGTNEQFF; v_call: TRBV7-3
cdr3_aa: CASSLAGITYEQYF; v_call: TRBV28
cdr3_aa: CSARVRDNHPIGSPLHF; v_call: TRBV20-1
cdr3_aa: CASSYVGPSPGGNQPQHF; v_call: TRBV6-2/TRBV6-3
cdr3_aa: CSVERGVRGASGANVLTF; v_call: TRBV29-1
cdr3_aa: CSALSSHSGANVLTF; v_call: TRBV20-1
cdr3_aa: CASSIQGRVNTEAFF; v_call: TRBV5-1
cdr3_aa: CASTETGNNSPLHF; v_call: TRBV27
cdr3_aa: CASSESRIKTNYNEQFF; v_call: TRBV12-3/TRBV12-4
cdr3_aa: CAISAGPQVETQYF; v_call: TRBV10-3
cdr3_aa: CATTRNTEAFF; v_call: TRBV6-5
cdr3_aa: CSARDTGVNTEAFF; v_call: TRBV20-1
cdr3_aa: CASSTIREITDTQYF; v_call: TRBV28
cdr3_aa: CASSQDRGGEKLFF; v_call: TRBV4-1
cdr3_aa: CASSQAPTGSYGYTF; v_call: TRBV4-1
cdr3_aa: CATSKTSGGSDTQYF; v_call: TRBV15
cdr3_aa: CASTSTLLYGYTF; v_call: TRBV19